This TCR beta chain came from a study of OX40 agonist ivuxolimab in advanced cancers. The overall study: At 0.01 to 10 mg/kg, ivuxolimab was administered intravenously to patients every 2 weeks. Points from the study as a whole: A proportion of nonresponders additionally exhibited low normalized T-cell clonal expansion.

In regard to this clone: Its antigen remains unknown.

The CDR3 has 16 residues. Deletions cut 0 bases from V and 4 bases from J, with 12 bases between. Germline CDR1 MGHRA, CDR2 YSYEKL. Blood got drawn at baseline, again on cycle 4 day 1, and then on cycle 7 day 1. The table came from immunoSEQ multiplex PCR; TCRdb's copy has only in-frame clones and leaves some out. The table shows about 44,000 clones, with about 90% occurring only once. The chain couples TRBV4-1 to TRBJ2-2; D perhaps matches TRBD2 (6 bases). The TCR originated in an adult with an advanced solid tumor such as melanoma, head and neck, liver or kidney cancer. Sequenced material: CD4+ or CD8+ T cells sorted from blood, taken in a trial of the OX40 agonist ivuxolimab. The CDR3 nucleotides are TGCGCCAGCAGCCAAGAGGTACTGGGGGGCACCGGGGAGCTGTTTTTT. It yields the protein CASSQEVLGGTGELFF.